The clone carrying this T cell receptor (beta chain) was seen a handful of times. Its specificity is unknown. The investigators reverse transcribed all of the isolated RNA, so they sequenced expressed TCRB transcripts. Profiling relied on immunoSEQ multiplex PCR, and the TCRdb table lists in-frame clones only, not all of them. The repertoire holds approximately 140,000 clones, roughly 48% seen once, with over 0.4% in the top ten. This record belongs to a study of beta chain features in type 1 diabetes. The length of the CDR3 is 17 residues. The V segment lost 3 bases and the J segment 5 bases; nucleotides outside the gene matches: 15. The V gene's germline CDR1 is LGHNA and CDR2 YNFKEQ. General study points: Cells with high TCR expression could be over-represented when cDNA is sequenced.

The sequenced sample was Tregs from blood. The receptor comes from a man younger than 35 in good health. The chain is built from TRBV4-2 and TRBJ2-7; 8 bases are shared with TRBD1. CDR3 bases: TGTGCCAGCAGCCACCAGCACGCCAGGGGGCTTTCGGACGAGCAGTACTTC. Translated: CASSHQHARGLSDEQYF.